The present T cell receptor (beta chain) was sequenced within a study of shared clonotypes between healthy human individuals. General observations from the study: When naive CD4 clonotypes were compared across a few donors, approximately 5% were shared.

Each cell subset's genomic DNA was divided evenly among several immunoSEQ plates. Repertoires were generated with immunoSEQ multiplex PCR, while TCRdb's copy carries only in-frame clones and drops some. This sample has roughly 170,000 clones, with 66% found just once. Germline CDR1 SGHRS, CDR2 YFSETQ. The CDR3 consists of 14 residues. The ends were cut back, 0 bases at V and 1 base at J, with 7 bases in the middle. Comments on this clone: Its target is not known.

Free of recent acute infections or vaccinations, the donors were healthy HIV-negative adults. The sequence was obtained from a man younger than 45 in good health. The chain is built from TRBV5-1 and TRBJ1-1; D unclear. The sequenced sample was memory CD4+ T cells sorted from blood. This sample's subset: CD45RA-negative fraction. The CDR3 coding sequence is TGCGCCAGCAGCTTGGCGGCGGCGAACACTGAAGCTTTCTTT. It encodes CASSLAAANTEAFF.